This T cell receptor beta chain was sequenced in a study of blood T cell repertoires in COVID-19. Study summary: Whether acute or convalescent, the COVID-19 samples came from the United States, Italy and Spain. The analysed material was cDNA or gDNA that came from T cells, B-cell-depleted T cells, or PBMCs.

This clone was seen a handful of times. Under the authors' procedure: Using reference gene primer amplification, nucleated cell counts were estimated. Generated by immunoSEQ multiplex PCR, the TCRdb table keeps only in-frame clones and is missing some. For V, J and clone size, that table is used; D and trimming come from the DNA. The sample has about 210,000 clones; about four fifths are singletons. V dropped 4 bases and J dropped 0 bases, with 10 bases sitting between them. The germline CDR1 and CDR2 sequences are SNHLY and FYNNEI. CDR3 length: 15 amino acids. The receptor was derived from a woman between 45 and 65 years old with active or convalescent COVID-19. The chain recombines TRBV2 with TRBJ1-3; perhaps TRBD1 as D (5 bases). Sequencing was done on a sample of peripheral blood. CDR3 sequence reads: CASSGGLNSGNTIYF. The CDR3 nucleotides are TGTGCCAGCAGTGGGGGACTTAACTCTGGAAACACCATATATTTT.